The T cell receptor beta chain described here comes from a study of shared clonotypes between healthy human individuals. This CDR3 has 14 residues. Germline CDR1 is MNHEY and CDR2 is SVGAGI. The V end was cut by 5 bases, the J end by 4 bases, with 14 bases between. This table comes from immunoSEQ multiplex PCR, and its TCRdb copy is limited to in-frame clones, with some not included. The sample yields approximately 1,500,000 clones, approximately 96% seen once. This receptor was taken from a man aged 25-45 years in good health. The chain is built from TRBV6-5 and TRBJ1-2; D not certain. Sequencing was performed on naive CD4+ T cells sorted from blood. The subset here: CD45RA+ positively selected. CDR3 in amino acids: CASSQPGGFYGYTF. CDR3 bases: TGTGCCAGCAGTCAACCCGGAGGATTCTATGGCTACACCTTC.